One T cell receptor beta chain is described in this entry. Its antigen remains unidentified. Base qualities are not provided; no much larger clone lies one nucleotide away. TCRdb lists the instrument as Illumina HiSeq 2000. Multiplex PCR amplification was used to generate the TCR beta chain libraries. The amplified TCR beta chain products were analyzed by high-throughput sequencing. TCRdb reprocessing: public reads trimmed at Q25 with fastp, clones called with MiXCR, in-frame beta chains kept. Each entry merges the rows of one CDR3 protein and shows their most common DNA and genes. The table for this sample lists about 180,000 distinct CDR3 sequences; around a third of them were counted only once. The biggest ten clones account for about 4.5% of the sample. Lymph node samples came from the axillary draining lymph nodes of breast cancer patients. These data originate in a study of breast tumors, draining lymph nodes, adjacent tissues (TCRdb year 2016). Regarding the complete study: Breast cancer patients provided tumor, adjacent nontumor tissue and axillary lymph nodes, and the study compared the TCR beta repertoires across these three sources. In human breast cancer, the study set out to evaluate how tumor, surrounding tissue and draining lymph node repertoires relate to one another and whether T cells may move between these sites. Broader findings and caveats from the paper: The data were judged consistent with most tumor T cells deriving from the lymph node and then expanding within tumor tissue. The conclusion that tumor T cells originate in lymph nodes was framed as consistent with a hypothesis rather than directly demonstrated. Tumor T-cell repertoires showed less diversity than lymph node repertoires and more diversity than nontumor tissue repertoires, and tumor T-cell repertoires showed preferential V and J gene usage. In luminal-like breast cancer, tumor and nontumor tissue repertoires resembled each other significantly more than in basal-like breast cancer.

The TCR sequence derives from a female donor with breast cancer. Some clones in this sample may be carry-over from other donors' samples. Material: axillary lymph node tissue.

CDR3 sequence: CASKTAGVPREQYF. The sequenced DNA: TGTGCCAGCAAGACGGCGGGAGTTCCCCGCGAGCAGTACTTC. The chain couples TRBV6-5 to TRBJ2-7, with TRBD2 matching 7 junction bases. Looking up the germline V gene yields CDR1 MNHEY and CDR2 SVGAGI. Trimming leaves V shorter by 7 bases and J shorter by 6 bases, with the junction holding 12 bases beyond the gene matches. Measured from the cysteine to the phenylalanine, the CDR3 is 14 residues long. Only the CDR3 region is kept as DNA, spanning 42 bases read in frame from base 1.